The sequence of this TCR beta chain was determined in a study of shared clonotypes between healthy human individuals. Study background: Each donor's CD4 naive and CD4 memory cells filled three plates apiece, CD8 naive two, and CD8 memory one.

The protocol was immunoSEQ multiplex PCR, while the TCRdb copy is restricted to in-frame clones and leaves out a portion. The sample lists some 1.1 million clones, around three quarters occurring once. This clone occurred a few times. The sequenced material came from memory CD4+ T cells from PBMCs. As to subset: CD45RA-negative fraction. The source is a young man in good health. Some clones in this sample may be carry-over from other donors' samples.

The CDR3 DNA reads TGTGCCAGCAGTCCCAATCGGAACACTGAAGCTTTCTTT. It codes for CASSPNRNTEAFF. The V and J genes are TRBV27 and TRBJ1-1, with D unresolved. Trimming pared 5 bases from V and 1 base from J, leaving 8 bases between. The germline V gene encodes CDR1 MNHEY and CDR2 SMNVEV (reference sequence). This CDR3 has 13 residues.